These 30 T cell receptor beta chains were all obtained from the same sample, sequenced in a study of cytomegalovirus exposure and HLA in healthy donors. The PCR had 60 Vbeta and 13 Jbeta primers. Measured with immunoSEQ multiplex PCR; TCRdb has only the in-frame clones, and not every one. The sample consists of under 200,000 clones, approximately 72% of them appearing once. The sample was PBMCs. Receptor source: a female donor in good health and CMV-seronegative.

The chain recombines TRBV12-5 with TRBJ2-2, with TRBD2 matching over 8 bases. Germline lookup yields CDR1 LGHNT and CDR2 FRNRAP. V was clipped by 8 bases and J by 7 bases; unmatched bases: 6. The CDR3 has 13 residues. The CDR3: CASSSGGVGELFF. The CDR3 nucleotides read TGTGCTAGTTCCTCGGGGGGGGTCGGGGAGCTGTTTTTT.

J is TRBJ1-2 and V is TRBV19; weak D call: TRBD1 (5 bases). V shed 5 bases and J shed 1 base, with 8 bases lying between them. The CDR3 is 13 residues long. From germline, CDR1 is LNHDA and CDR2 SQIVND (reference sequence). The CDR3, as DNA: TGTGCCAGTAGTCGGGGGGGTAACTATGGCTACACCTTC. Translation gives CASSRGGNYGYTF.

This chain uses TRBV19 with TRBJ1-1; 8 bases are a match to TRBD1. The CDR3 runs to 14 residues. V lost 7 bases and J lost 4; bases outside the gene matches: 8. The germline CDR1 and CDR2 sequences are LNHDA and SQIVND (reference sequence). CDR3 bases: TGTGCCAGTACCAGTACAGGGGGGGGCACTGAAGCTTTCTTT. Protein product: CASTSTGGGTEAFF.

This clone was recorded only once. J is TRBJ2-5 and V is TRBV4-2; 10 bases align to TRBD2. V was clipped by 4 bases and J by 2 bases; unmatched bases: 7. This CDR3 has 16 residues. CDR1 and CDR2 (germline): LGHNA, YNFKEQ. The CDR3 DNA reads as TGTGCCAGCAGCCTAAGTAGGACTAGCGGACAAGAGACCCAGTACTTC. Protein product: CASSLSRTSGQETQYF.

This sequence joins TRBV6-5 and TRBJ2-7; 12 bases are shared with TRBD2. CDR1 and CDR2 from the germline V gene are MNHEY and SVGAGI. Germline trimming cut 5 bases from V and 4 bases from J; bases unmatched to any gene: 6. This CDR3 contains 15 residues. The DNA for the CDR3 is TGTGCCAGCAGTAAGACTAGCGGGAGTGGGTACGAGCAGTACTTC. It is translated as CASSKTSGSGYEQYF.

The chain combines TRBV28 with TRBJ2-7; TRBD2 aligns across 11 bases. CDR3 size: 14 residues. V gave up 5 bases and J gave up 3 bases; unmatched junction bases: 3. Germline V CDR1 and CDR2: MDHEN, SYDVKM. CDR3 protein: CASSGTSGRYEQYF. CDR3 DNA: TGTGCCAGCAGTGGGACTAGCGGTCGCTACGAGCAGTACTTC.

The chain employs TRBV7-2 and TRBJ2-1; TRBD2 agrees at 8 bases. V lost 1 base and J lost 4; bases outside the gene matches: 6. This CDR3 has 16 amino acids. Germline V gene data show CDR1 as SGHTA and CDR2 as FQGNSA. CDR3 nucleotides: TGTGCCAGCAGCTTAGTGGTAGCGGGGCTGTACAATGAGCAGTTCTTC. Amino acids: CASSLVVAGLYNEQFF.

In this sample, this clone turned up once. The rearrangement joins TRBV7-8 to TRBJ1-4, with 9 bases that match TRBD1. Trimming cost V 5 bases and J 6 bases; bases outside gene matches: 10. Per germline, CDR1 SGHVS and CDR2 FQNEAQ. CDR3 size: 16 residues. CDR3 in DNA: TGTGCCAGCAGCCTAAGGGCCGGGACAGGGTATGAAAAACTGTTTTTT. Residues: CASSLRAGTGYEKLFF.

The V gene is TRBV5-1, the J gene TRBJ1-4, with D unclear. The CDR3 spans 16 residues. Per the germline V gene, CDR1 is SGHRS and CDR2 is YFSETQ. The V end lost 3 bases, the J end lost 1 base, and 13 bases lay between the germline ends. CDR3 loop: CASSSGSARTNEKLFF. The CDR3 nucleotides are TGCGCCAGCAGCTCCGGCAGCGCACGAACTAATGAAAAACTGTTTTTT.

The V call is TRBV27, the J call TRBJ1-2; D might be TRBD1 (6 bases). The CDR3 has 15 amino acids. The V end lost 2 bases, the J end lost 2 bases, and 12 bases lay between the germline ends. CDR1 is MNHEY, CDR2 SMNVEV, per germline (reference sequence). CDR3 in amino acids: CASSLTRGSNYGYTF. CDR3 DNA: TGTGCCAGCAGTTTAACCAGGGGTTCGAACTATGGCTACACCTTC.

This clone was seen only a few times. This chain connects TRBV27 to TRBJ1-5, with TRBD1 as a possible D gene (6 bases). In germline, CDR1 is MNHEY, CDR2 SMNVEV (reference sequence). This CDR3 is built from 14 residues. V lost 6 bases and J 9 bases, leaving 18 bases between the germline ends. CDR3 DNA: TGTGCCAGCAGATTACAGGGCCGGGGGAGGCCCCAGCATTTT. Protein product: CASRLQGRGRPQHF.

The CDR3 is CAWSVLEGRPQHF. CDR3 bases: TGTGCCTGGAGTGTACTTGAGGGCCGGCCCCAGCATTTT. The rearrangement joins TRBV30 to TRBJ1-5; no clear D gene. This CDR3 region has 13 residues. Trimming stripped 0 bases from V and 9 bases from J, with 12 bases between. Germline loops: CDR1 GTSNPN, CDR2 SVGIG (reference sequence).

This clone appeared a single time. The V call is TRBV5-1, the J call TRBJ2-2; maybe TRBD1 (6 bases). Germline V gene data show CDR1 as SGHRS and CDR2 as YFSETQ. The CDR3 totals 16 residues. Trimming stripped 5 bases from V and 7 bases from J, with 21 bases between. In nucleotides, the CDR3 is TGCGCCAGCAGTCCGAGAACACAGGGCTCGAACGGGGAGCTGTTTTTT. Translating it yields CASSPRTQGSNGELFF.

The CDR3 coding sequence is TGTGCCAGCAGCCTAATACCCACAGGGGGCACTAATGAAAAACTGTTTTTT. It yields the protein CASSLIPTGGTNEKLFF. The chain employs TRBV7-8 and TRBJ1-4, with 9 nucleotides matching TRBD1. J gave up 2 bases and V 5 bases, and 9 bases lay outside the gene matches. Germline CDR1 SGHVS, CDR2 FQNEAQ. The CDR3 has 17 amino acids.

The CDR3 loop is CASSDRGAGGLNEQFF. CDR3 bases: TGTGCCAGCAGTGACCGAGGGGCGGGGGGTTTGAATGAGCAGTTCTTC. The V call is TRBV2, the J call TRBJ2-1; 8 bases are a match to TRBD2. J lost 7 bases, V lost 3 bases, and 11 bases had no gene match. Germline assignment: CDR1 SNHLY and CDR2 FYNNEI. The CDR3 runs to 16 residues.

The rearrangement uses TRBV5-1 and TRBJ2-5; 8 positions agree with TRBD1. The germline V gene has CDR1 SGHRS and CDR2 YFSETQ. With V trimmed by 4 bases and J by 5 bases, 4 bases remained unmatched. This CDR3 contains 13 residues. Written as DNA, the CDR3 is TGCGCCAGCAGCGCCGACAGGGGCGAGACCCAGTACTTC. Translation gives CASSADRGETQYF.

This chain connects TRBV7-2 to TRBJ1-1; D is possibly TRBD1 (5 bases). V was shortened by 0 bases and J by 11 bases, with 16 bases between the two germline ends. CDR1 and CDR2 (germline): SGHTA, FQGNSA. The CDR3 extends over 14 amino acids. In DNA, the CDR3 is TGTGCCAGCAGCTTAGCGGGAGGGGCCCCTGGGGCTTTCTTT. Its protein is CASSLAGGAPGAFF.

This sequence joins TRBV4-3 and TRBJ2-1, with 7 bases fitting TRBD2. Germline V gene sequence: CDR1 LGHNA, CDR2 YSLEER. This CDR3 is built from 16 residues. J was trimmed by 6 bases and V by 0 bases; bases with no gene match: 8. CDR3 in amino acids: CASSQEGGDWVNEQFF. In nucleotides, the CDR3 is TGCGCCAGCAGCCAAGAGGGGGGGGATTGGGTCAATGAGCAGTTCTTC.

CDR3 in amino acids: CASSAGTGGNTIYF. The CDR3, as DNA: TGCGCCAGCAGCGCCGGGACAGGCGGAAACACCATATATTTT. The chain links TRBV5-1 to TRBJ1-3; 8 bases line up with TRBD1. V shed 4 bases, J shed 4 bases, and the junction held 4 bases outside the gene matches. This CDR3 is built from 14 residues. Per the germline V gene, CDR1 is SGHRS and CDR2 is YFSETQ. Supplemented by reference TRBV5-1 and TRBJ1-3, the full variable domain reads KAGVTQTPRYLIKTRGQQVTLSCSPISGHRSVSWYQQTPGQGLQFLFEYFSETQRNKGNFPGRFSGRQFSNSRSEMNVSTLELGDSALYLCASSAGTGGNTIYFGEGSWLTVV.

About this clone itself: It is unclear where the CDR3 begins or ends on the DNA, so no DNA is shown, and the CDR3 is as TCRdb lists it. The chain recombines TRBV5-6 with TRBJ1-4. Looked up from germline, CDR1 is SGHDT and CDR2 is YYEEEE. Ends included, the CDR3 has 15 residues. The CDR3 protein is CASSQGLVLMKNCFF.

CDR3 bases: TGCGCCAGCAGCCCGATAGCGGGACAGGGACTGTATTCACCCCTCCACTTT. Its protein product is CASSPIAGQGLYSPLHF. This chain joins TRBV4-1 and TRBJ1-6, with 9 bases matching TRBD1. The junction had 12 bases not matched to a gene; V was cut back by 4 bases and J by 8 bases. The CDR3 contains 17 residues. CDR1 and CDR2 (germline): MGHRA, YSYEKL.

V is TRBV6-6 and J is TRBJ1-1; the match to TRBD1 covers 7 bases. The ends lost 5 bases at V and 2 bases at J; junction bases unmatched: 2. The CDR3 loop spans 13 amino acids. Germline V gene data show CDR1 as MNHNY and CDR2 as SVGAGI (reference sequence). The DNA of the CDR3 is TGTGCCAGCAGTCGGACAGGAAACACTGAAGCTTTCTTT. Translated, it gives CASSRTGNTEAFF.

This clone was recorded a few times. The V and J genes are TRBV2 and TRBJ2-1, with D hard to call. The CDR3 has 12 residues. CDR1 and CDR2 (germline): SNHLY, FYNNEI. The ends were cut back, 7 bases at V and 4 bases at J, with 8 bases in the middle. Here the CDR3 reads CASKSAYNEQFF. The CDR3, as DNA: TGTGCCAGCAAAAGCGCTTACAATGAGCAGTTCTTC.

V and J are TRBV2 and TRBJ1-1, with TRBD1 matching 7 bases. J was trimmed by 6 bases and V by 7 bases; bases with no gene match: 5. The CDR3 is 12 amino acids. Germline values: CDR1 SNHLY, CDR2 FYNNEI. CDR3 nucleotides: TGTGCCAGCAAACAGGGGCCGCCTGAAGCTTTCTTT. It translates to CASKQGPPEAFF.

This clone was picked up a small number of times. This chain connects TRBV9 to TRBJ1-6, with no clear D. V was shortened by 4 bases and J by 0 bases, with 11 bases between the two germline ends. Germline lookup yields CDR1 SGDLS and CDR2 YYNGEE. This CDR3 has 16 amino acids. The CDR3 nucleotides read TGTGCCAGCAGCTCAAGCGGCAGCTCCTATAATTCACCCCTCCACTTT. As protein: CASSSSGSSYNSPLHF.

This rearrangement joins TRBV7-2 to TRBJ1-1, with 9 bases aligning to TRBD1. Germline assignment: CDR1 SGHTA and CDR2 FQGNSA. The CDR3 length is 17 residues. V was clipped by 5 bases and J by 0 bases; unmatched bases: 10. CDR3 region: CASSPSGTGRLNTEAFF. CDR3 in DNA: TGTGCCAGCAGCCCATCCGGGACAGGGCGTTTGAACACTGAAGCTTTCTTT.

The V and J genes are TRBV9 and TRBJ1-2, with D uncertain. Germline-derived CDR1 and CDR2 are SGDLS and YYNGEE. Trimming removed 3 bases from V and 8 bases from J, with 20 bases in between. The CDR3 consists of 15 residues. The CDR3 DNA reads TGTGCCAGCAGCGCCCGACACCAGGCGCCGGGAGGCTACACCTTC. Translation: CASSARHQAPGGYTF.

The J gene is TRBJ2-7, the V gene TRBV19; D is perhaps TRBD1 (6 bases). Germline V lookup: CDR1 LNHDA, CDR2 SQIVND (reference sequence). The CDR3 consists of 16 residues. Trimming stripped 2 bases from V and 2 bases from J, with 16 bases between. The CDR3 here is CASSITGTGWAYEQYF. The CDR3 region has the DNA TGTGCCAGTAGTATAACAGGGACGGGATGGGCCTACGAGCAGTACTTC.

The chain employs TRBV5-5 and TRBJ1-6; possible D gene TRBD1, 6 bases. The CDR3 extends over 16 amino acids. The germline V gene encodes CDR1 SGHKS and CDR2 YYEKEE (reference sequence). V was shortened by 2 bases and J by 12 bases, with 21 bases between the two germline ends. The CDR3 sequence is CASSFRTDHPSEPLHF. CDR3 bases: TGTGCCAGCAGCTTCCGGACAGACCACCCATCCGAACCCCTCCACTTT.

The chain has TRBV27 and TRBJ2-7; TRBD1 matches 9 bases. J gave up 6 bases and V 0 bases, and 15 bases lay outside the gene matches. CDR3 length: 18 residues. Germline CDR1 MNHEY, CDR2 SMNVEV (reference sequence). The CDR3 sequence: CASSLSSRRGQGGSEQYF. In DNA, the CDR3 is TGTGCCAGCAGTTTATCGTCAAGAAGGGGACAGGGAGGCAGCGAGCAGTACTTC.